A selection of T cell receptor beta chains follows, all from one sample in a study of T-cell reconstitution after alpha-beta-depleted transplantation in children. In TCRdb, the PCR reads were re-called with MiXCR into one record per CDR3 protein. Seen here are roughly 790,000 distinct CDR3 sequences, approximately 15% observed once, and the top ten hold around 5%. The material was PBMCs, mostly from graft donor cells, obtained 360 days after TCRalphabeta/CD19-depleted stem cell transplant. The source of these receptors is a male patient aged 10 to 17 who had a stem cell transplant for acute lymphoblastic leukemia, so the T cells may come from the graft donor. Both conserved end residues are part of each CDR3. The order of the fields is V gene, J gene, clone size, D gene, CDR3 DNA, CDR3 protein. A D gene is named only where the DNA matches it firmly. Some rows have no size entry. The others give once, few or many, or a class for an expanded clone.

TRBV3-1	TRBJ2-7	few	TRBD2	TGTGCCAGCAGCCATCGGGGGCTAGCGGGAGGCGAGCAGTACTTC	CASSHRGLAGGEQYF
TRBV5-1	TRBJ2-5	many	TRBD2	TGCGCCAGCAGCCTAGGACTAGCGGGAGGCCTCGAGACCCAGTACTTC	CASSLGLAGGLETQYF
TRBV12-3/TRBV12-4	TRBJ1-1	few	-	TGTGCCAGCAGTTTGAGGGGGTCGGCCACTGAAGCTTTCTTT	CASSLRGSATEAFF
TRBV7-8	TRBJ2-3	many	TRBD2	TGTGCCAGCTTATCAGGTCGGATACGGCGGGAGACAGATACGCAGTATTTT	CASLSGRIRRETDTQYF
TRBV20-1	TRBJ2-1	few	-	TGCAGTGCTAGAGGACGGCGGGCAGGGTGGGACAATGAGCAGTTCTTC	CSARGRRAGWDNEQFF
TRBV20-1	TRBJ1-5	-	TRBD1	TGCAGTGCTAGAGGTACAGGGGGCAATCAGCCCCAGCATTTT	CSARGTGGNQPQHF
TRBV20-1	TRBJ2-1	-	-	TGCAGTGCTAGACCGGCGAGCGGGCACAGATACAATGAGCAGTTCTTC	CSARPASGHRYNEQFF
TRBV10-3	TRBJ2-1	-	TRBD1	TGTGCCATCAGCACCGGGACAGACAATGAGCAGTTCTTC	CAISTGTDNEQFF
TRBV18	TRBJ2-5	many	-	TGTGCCAGCTCACCGGTTCGGGAGACCCAGTACTTC	CASSPVRETQYF
TRBV7-9	TRBJ1-2	few	TRBD1	TGTGCCAGCAGCCCCCGGAAGGGGACAGGGGGCGCAGCGGTGCCCTTC	CASSPRKGTGGAAVPF
TRBV15	TRBJ1-2	few	-	TGTGCCACCAACCTTCATCTCACCATGACGGGGGCAGGTGGCTATGGCTACACCTTC	CATNLHLTMTGAGGYGYTF
TRBV10-3	TRBJ2-7	many	TRBD2	TGTGCCATCAGGGATAGCGGGAAGAGGAGTGGAATTGGCTCCTACGAGCAGTACTTC	CAIRDSGKRSGIGSYEQYF
TRBV29-1	TRBJ2-7	-	-	TGCAGCGTTGCGGGGCGCCATACCTACGAGCAGTACTTC	CSVAGRHTYEQYF
TRBV3-1	TRBJ2-7	-	-	TGTGCCAGCAGCCCCAGGGTTATTCCAGCCTACGAGCAGTACTTC	CASSPRVIPAYEQYF
TRBV7-3	TRBJ2-3	many	-	TGTGCCAGCAGCCGGGGTCCAGATACGCAGTATTTT	CASSRGPDTQYF
TRBV10-3	TRBJ2-3	-	-	TGTGCCATCAGTGGGGGGTTCCTCCCGTCGAAGGATACGCAGTATTTT	CAISGGFLPSKDTQYF